This T cell receptor (beta chain) was sequenced in a study of sequential checkpoint blockade in melanoma. Whole-study context: Twenty-two patients had matched tumor biopsies before treatment and at week 13 after nivolumab or ipilimumab alone.

Treatment reported: randomized to nivolumab then ipilimumab (arm A) or the reverse (arm B). DNA-damaging chemotherapy had not been given to any patient beforehand. This CDR3 has 14 residues. V was cut by 5 bases and J by 0 bases, with 10 bases left in between. Germline V gene data show CDR1 as MNHGY and CDR2 as SAAAGT. The protocol was immunoSEQ multiplex PCR, while the TCRdb copy is restricted to in-frame clones and leaves out a portion. The repertoire consists of roughly 6,200 clones, with 21% occurring once and the leading ten covering roughly 16%. There are a few counts of this clone. The TCR sequence derives from a human donor with melanoma. Specimen: tumor tissue (inferred from file names), collected from a patient given nivolumab and ipilimumab in sequence. The chain employs TRBV6-8 and TRBJ1-1; D remains unclear. The CDR3 DNA follows: TGTGCCAGCAGTCCCGAGATACTGAACACTGAAGCTTTCTTT. Its translation: CASSPEILNTEAFF.